This T cell receptor (beta chain) was documented in a study of T-cell memory formation after mild COVID-19. The wider study: Most TCR clusters belonged to a single donor.

Study-wide results and caveats: The study detected some responding clones in pre-infection memory, suggesting cross-reactive memory joined. Clones from the second wave (peaking day 37) had unconfirmed SARS-CoV-2 specificity.

The CDR3 totals 14 residues. Germline CDR1 and CDR2: SGHTA and FQGNSA. Unmatched junction bases numbered 9, after V lost 6 bases and J lost 6 bases. TCR alpha and TCR beta cDNA libraries with sample barcodes and UMIs came from 5'RACE using constant-segment primers. TCRdb re-derived calls from the 5' RACE reads in MiXCR, one entry per CDR3 protein. The table includes 400,000 to 500,000 distinct CDR3 sequences, 15% to 20% detected once. This clonotype was seen a few times. Its antigen remains unknown. Sequenced material: PBMCs or a T cell subset sorted from them (not recorded which). The origin of this receptor is a young man who had mild COVID-19 (a few samples of this study predate the infection). Cell type and time point are not known. V is TRBV7-2 and J is TRBJ2-7, with 9 bases aligning to TRBD2. The CDR3 bases are TGTGCCAGCAGTTACAGCGGGGGGCCGGGCGAGCAGTACTTC. Its translation: CASSYSGGPGEQYF.